One sample yielded the 20 T cell receptor beta chains listed below, sequenced in a study of cytomegalovirus exposure and HLA in healthy donors. 60 Vbeta and 13 Jbeta primers were used in PCR. Here immunoSEQ multiplex PCR was the method, and the copy in TCRdb shows in-frame clones only, minus some. Among some 150,000 clones listed, 60% to 80% were seen once. The sample consisted of PBMCs. All receptors derive from a middle-aged woman in good health and CMV-seropositive.

The chain combines TRBV4-1 with TRBJ1-4, with 8 bases identical to TRBD1. Losses at the gene ends were 1 base for V and 2 bases for J; bases not matched to a gene: 9. Germline V gene sequence: CDR1 MGHRA, CDR2 YSYEKL. The CDR3 consists of 18 residues. CDR3 in amino acids: CASSQGTGRRRTNEKLFF. For the CDR3, the DNA is TGCGCCAGCAGCCAAGGGACAGGGCGGCGACGGACTAATGAAAAACTGTTTTTT.

Notes on this clone: The sample contains more than one DNA sequence encoding this CDR3. The chain recombines TRBV7-3 with TRBJ1-1, with D possibly TRBD1 on 6 matching bases. Trimming stripped 2 bases from V and 0 bases from J, with 7 bases between. The germline V gene has CDR1 SGHTA and CDR2 FQGTGA. The CDR3 totals 14 residues. The CDR3 region has the DNA TGTGCCAGCAGCTTAGCAGGGGTGAACACTGAAGCTTTCTTT. Protein: CASSLAGVNTEAFF.

The sample holds one count of this clone. The J gene is TRBJ2-2, the V gene TRBV4-1; 9 bases match TRBD2. V lost 10 bases, J lost 6 bases, and 9 bases stayed unmatched. CDR1 and CDR2 (germline): MGHRA, YSYEKL. CDR3 length: 14 residues. The CDR3 DNA follows: TGCGCCACCAGGAGCGGGGGGCAGGCCGGGGAGCTGTTTTTT. This sequence encodes CATRSGGQAGELFF.

The chain recombines TRBV2 with TRBJ2-7; D is perhaps TRBD2 (6 bases). Trimming removed 5 bases at V and 7 bases at J, with 18 bases between. The germline V gene encodes CDR1 SNHLY and CDR2 FYNNEI. The CDR3 runs to 14 residues. The CDR3 DNA sequence: TGTGCCAGCAGTCCAACTAGAGGGGCGGGGGAGCAGTACTTC. Its translation is CASSPTRGAGEQYF.

V and J are TRBV5-1 and TRBJ2-5, with 9 bases lining up with TRBD2. Germline V CDR1 and CDR2: SGHRS, YFSETQ. The junction had 7 bases not matched to a gene; V was cut back by 5 bases and J by 5 bases. The CDR3 has 14 residues. CDR3 in amino acids: CASSGGGAFETQYF. CDR3 in DNA: TGCGCCAGCAGTGGCGGGGGGGCCTTCGAGACCCAGTACTTC.

The chain recombines TRBV11-2 with TRBJ2-7; D is undetermined. Germline-derived CDR1 and CDR2 are SGHAT and FQNNGV. This CDR3 contains 11 residues. V was shortened by 5 bases and J by 3 bases, with 5 bases between the two germline ends. The DNA for the CDR3 is TGTGCCAGCAGCCAGTTCTACGAGCAGTACTTC. It is translated as CASSQFYEQYF.

This chain connects TRBV10-3 to TRBJ1-4; 7 bases are a match to TRBD1. V trimming: 10 bases; J trimming: 5 bases; junction bases outside the gene matches: 7. CDR3 length equals 13 residues. Germline V gene sequence: CDR1 ENHRY, CDR2 SYGVKD. CDR3: CATADRSNEKLFF. The CDR3 region has the DNA TGTGCCACCGCGGACAGGTCAAATGAAAAACTGTTTTTT.

The rearrangement links TRBV27 to TRBJ2-7, with 10 bases identical to TRBD1. Germline loops: CDR1 MNHEY, CDR2 SMNVEV (reference sequence). With 6 bases clipped from V and 3 bases from J, the junction kept 5 bases outside the gene matches. This CDR3 has 14 residues. The CDR3 nucleotides are TGTGCCAGCAGCTACCGGGACAGGGGCTACGAGCAGTACTTC. This codes for CASSYRDRGYEQYF.

This chain uses TRBV7-3 with TRBJ2-7; TRBD2 agrees at 13 bases. Germline assignment: CDR1 SGHTA and CDR2 FQGTGA. The CDR3 contains 13 residues. With V trimmed by 10 bases and J by 9 bases, 9 bases remained unmatched. CDR3 nucleotides: TGTGCCATCAGGACTAGCGGGGGTCCCGGGCAGTACTTC. Its translation is CAIRTSGGPGQYF.

The chain links TRBV19 to TRBJ1-1, with 10 positions matching TRBD1. With V trimmed by 6 bases and J by 8 bases, 15 bases remained unmatched. Germline V lookup: CDR1 LNHDA, CDR2 SQIVND (reference sequence). The CDR3 loop spans 16 amino acids. CDR3 bases: TGTGCCAGTAGCGTAACCGGGACAGGGGTGTTCGCCGAAGCTTTCTTT. This codes for CASSVTGTGVFAEAFF.

The rearrangement links TRBV9 to TRBJ2-7, with a possible D match to TRBD2 (7 bases). This CDR3 contains 16 residues. Germline V gives CDR1 SGDLS, CDR2 YYNGEE. V was shortened by 4 bases and J by 2 bases, with 19 bases between the two germline ends. This CDR3 reads CASSPTWGAGAYEQYF. CDR3 bases: TGTGCCAGCAGCCCTACCTGGGGGGCGGGGGCCTACGAGCAGTACTTC.

The V gene is TRBV28, the J gene TRBJ1-5, with D possibly TRBD1 on 5 matching bases. Germline assignment: CDR1 MDHEN and CDR2 SYDVKM. This CDR3 contains 15 residues. The ends were cut back, 5 bases at V and 5 bases at J, with 16 bases in the middle. Written as DNA, the CDR3 is TGTGCCAGCAGTCCCCACAGTGGGGGGGATCAGCCCCAGCATTTT. It encodes CASSPHSGGDQPQHF.

As regards this clone: This CDR3 fails to terminate in the conserved phenylalanine or tryptophan, so it likely reflects a read error. The chain recombines TRBV28 with TRBJ1-1, with D perhaps matching TRBD1 (5 bases). Between the trimmed V and J ends, which lost 2 bases and 1 base, there was a span of 11 bases. CDR1 is MDHEN and CDR2 is SYDVKM in the germline V gene. The CDR3 runs to 15 residues. This CDR3 is CASSLGGQKNTEAFL. CDR3 coding DNA: TGTGCCAGCAGTTTAGGCGGACAAAAGAACACTGAAGCTTTCCTT.

The rearrangement links TRBV5-1 to TRBJ1-1, with TRBD1 identical over 7 bases. CDR3 size: 15 residues. After removal of 4 bases from V and 3 bases from J, the junction contained 9 bases not matched to a gene. CDR1 SGHRS and CDR2 YFSETQ come from the germline V gene. The CDR3 DNA reads as TGCGCCAGCAGCCAACTGACAGGGTTTCACACTGAAGCTTTCTTT. It yields the protein CASSQLTGFHTEAFF.

The rearrangement links TRBV5-1 to TRBJ2-7; TRBD2 is a possible D gene (6 bases). The germline gives CDR1 SGHRS, CDR2 YFSETQ. V gave up 3 bases and J gave up 7 bases, with 17 bases separating them. The CDR3 has 14 amino acids. CDR3 sequence reads: CASSSGREIREQYF. CDR3 bases: TGCGCCAGCAGCTCGGGACGGGAGATAAGGGAGCAGTACTTC.

The genes are TRBV6-5 and TRBJ2-5, with TRBD2 identical over 16 bases. Germline values: CDR1 MNHEY, CDR2 SVGAGI. CDR3 length: 16 residues. With V trimmed by 4 bases and J by 5 bases, 4 bases remained unmatched. The DNA for the CDR3 is TGTGCCAGCAGTTCGGGACTAGCGGGGGGGCTGGAGACCCAGTACTTC. Translating it yields CASSSGLAGGLETQYF.

This clone was observed once. The chain links TRBV14 to TRBJ1-5; D not certain. V was cut by 2 bases and J by 9 bases, with 8 bases left in between. The CDR3 is made up of 12 amino acids. Germline V lookup: CDR1 SGHDN, CDR2 FVKESK. This chain's CDR3 is CASSQPRGPQHF. CDR3 DNA sequence: TGTGCCAGCAGCCAACCCCGGGGGCCCCAGCATTTT.

This rearrangement joins TRBV4-1 to TRBJ2-5, with a weak D call TRBD1 (6 bases). The end of the DNA is better explained by TRBJ2-7, so the J call may be wrong. This CDR3 is built from 16 residues. Looked up from germline, CDR1 is MGHRA and CDR2 is YSYEKL. Here the CDR3 DNA reads TGCGCCAGCAGCCATAACTCCGGGACACCCACCTACGAGCAGTACTTC. It specifies CASSHNSGTPTYEQYF.

This clone came up once. The chain carries TRBV5-1 and TRBJ2-3, with a tentative D call TRBD2 (6 bases). Per the germline V gene, CDR1 is SGHRS and CDR2 is YFSETQ. This CDR3 is built from 15 residues. The V and J ends lost 2 bases and 4 bases respectively, with 14 bases between them. Here the CDR3 reads CASSFPGGSSDTQYF. CDR3 coding DNA: TGCGCCAGCAGCTTTCCCGGGGGTTCGTCAGATACGCAGTATTTT.

This sequence joins TRBV19 and TRBJ1-2; TRBD1 aligns across 8 bases. The V segment lost 6 bases and the J segment 4 bases; nucleotides outside the gene matches: 4. The germline V gene has CDR1 LNHDA and CDR2 SQIVND (reference sequence). The CDR3 length is 13 residues. Written as DNA, the CDR3 is TGTGCCAGTAGCGTGACAGGGGCCTATGGCTACACCTTC. Residues: CASSVTGAYGYTF.